A single sample gave rise to the 16 T cell receptor beta chains below, sequenced in a study of T cell clonotyping in hematopoietic cell transplantation. Produced via immunoSEQ multiplex PCR; TCRdb's table is partial and in-frame only. The sample holds some 36,000 clones; roughly 96% are singletons and the top ten take about 1.5%. Described time point: recipient sample about 28 days before transplant, after cytoreduction. Specimen: peripheral blood mononuclear cells, collected before stem cell transplant. The receptors come from a man in his forties or fifties with chronic myeloid leukemia. Some clones in this sample may be carry-over from other donors' samples.

This chain joins TRBV6-1 and TRBJ1-1; TRBD1 aligns across 8 bases. The CDR3 loop spans 17 amino acids. CDR1 and CDR2 from the germline V gene are MNHNS and SASEGT. With 4 bases clipped from V and 0 bases from J, the junction kept 10 bases outside the gene matches. The CDR3: CASSGLATGALNTEAFF. In DNA form, the CDR3 reads TGTGCCAGCAGTGGACTAGCGACAGGGGCCCTGAACACTGAAGCTTTCTTT.

The chain is built from TRBV4-3 and TRBJ2-1; the D gene is possibly TRBD2 (5 bases). The CDR3 consists of 13 residues. Germline V gene data show CDR1 as LGHNA and CDR2 as YSLEER. V was cut by 2 bases and J by 4 bases, with 6 bases left in between. The CDR3 loop is CASSQRGYNEQFF. The CDR3, as DNA: TGCGCCAGCAGCCAAAGAGGGTACAATGAGCAGTTCTTC.

This clone has only one observation. The V and J genes are TRBV5-4 and TRBJ1-4; 12 nucleotides match TRBD1. The CDR3 length is 16 residues. The J segment lost 9 bases and the V segment lost 2 bases, leaving 8 bases of the junction unmatched. CDR1 is SGHNT and CDR2 is YYREEE in the germline V gene (reference sequence). The CDR3 nucleotides are TGTGCCAGCAGCTTAGCGTGGGGACAGGGGGCGAAAAAACTGTTTTTT. Protein sequence: CASSLAWGQGAKKLFF.

This rearrangement joins TRBV6-6 to TRBJ1-2; D gene unclear. The V gene's germline CDR1 is MNHNY and CDR2 SVGAGI (reference sequence). This CDR3 contains 13 residues. V was pared by 5 bases and J by 4 bases, with 11 bases between. The DNA for the CDR3 is TGTGCCAGCAGTCGCGAGGGAGTCTATGGCTACACCTTC. Translating it yields CASSREGVYGYTF.

V usage is TRBV5-1 and J usage is TRBJ1-4, with D unresolved. Germline loops: CDR1 SGHRS, CDR2 YFSETQ. V dropped 0 bases and J dropped 0 bases, with 21 bases sitting between them. CDR3 length: 20 amino acids. The CDR3 protein is CASSLVPSLRTLATNEKLFF. CDR3 DNA sequence: TGCGCCAGCAGCTTGGTTCCCAGTCTGAGAACGTTGGCAACTAATGAAAAACTGTTTTTT.

V gene TRBV9 combines with J gene TRBJ2-2, with 11 nucleotides matching TRBD2. The CDR3 consists of 16 residues. Germline-derived CDR1 and CDR2 are SGDLS and YYNGEE. V gave up 3 bases and J gave up 1 base; unmatched junction bases: 2. The chain's CDR3 is CASSASGGLNTGELFF. The CDR3 region has the DNA TGTGCCAGCAGCGCTAGCGGGGGGCTGAACACCGGGGAGCTGTTTTTT.

This chain uses TRBV2 with TRBJ1-4; D is ambiguous. Germline CDR1 and CDR2: SNHLY and FYNNEI. This CDR3 comprises 17 residues. Trimming took off 5 bases at V and 8 bases at J, with 24 bases between the two ends. The CDR3 DNA reads TGTGCCAGCAGTACGGGGTTCGGTGGGCAGTTGGGAGAAAAACTGTTTTTT. Protein sequence: CASSTGFGGQLGEKLFF.

The chain combines TRBV4-1 with TRBJ1-2, with D possibly TRBD1 on 6 matching bases. Trimming pared 0 bases from V and 8 bases from J, leaving 16 bases between. CDR1 is MGHRA, CDR2 YSYEKL, per germline. CDR3 length: 15 amino acids. CDR3 in DNA: TGCGCCAGCAGCCAAGATCTGGGGGGCTCGAGAGGCTACACCTTC. Translation gives CASSQDLGGSRGYTF.

The chain employs TRBV6-6 and TRBJ2-5; 8 bases align to TRBD2. V lost 4 bases and J lost 1; bases outside the gene matches: 2. Germline values: CDR1 MNHNY, CDR2 SVGAGI (reference sequence). The CDR3 is made up of 14 amino acids. CDR3 bases: TGTGCCAGCAGTTGGCGGGGGGCCCAAGAGACCCAGTACTTC. This encodes CASSWRGAQETQYF.

The gene calls are TRBV6-5 and TRBJ2-1; 9 bases agree with TRBD1. V was clipped by 5 bases and J by 7 bases; unmatched bases: 6. CDR1 is MNHEY, CDR2 SVGAGI, per germline. The CDR3 contains 14 residues. The CDR3 coding sequence is TGTGCCAGCAGTCGGGACAGGGCTGCGAATGAGCAGTTCTTC. Translating gives CASSRDRAANEQFF.

This chain joins TRBV7-9 and TRBJ1-6; tentatively, D is TRBD1 (6 bases). The CDR3 has 16 amino acids. CDR1 and CDR2 (germline): SEHNR, FQNEAQ (reference sequence). Between the trimmed V and J ends, which lost 1 base and 6 bases, there was a span of 13 bases. CDR3 bases: TGTGCCAGCAGCTTAGGGGGGGGCAGGGTTAATTCACCCCTCCACTTT. Encoded protein: CASSLGGGRVNSPLHF.

This clone was counted a single time. The rearrangement joins TRBV5-4 to TRBJ2-3; D remains unclear. The CDR3 totals 13 residues. The germline V gene encodes CDR1 SGHNT and CDR2 YYREEE (reference sequence). V was cut by 0 bases and J by 4 bases, with 6 bases left in between. The chain's CDR3 is CASSLVLSDTQYF. As DNA, the CDR3 is TGTGCCAGCAGCTTGGTATTGTCAGATACGCAGTATTTT.

The chain couples TRBV28 to TRBJ2-3; 14 bases map to TRBD2. The CDR3 runs to 17 residues. J lost 4 bases, V lost 4 bases, and 7 bases had no gene match. In germline, CDR1 is MDHEN, CDR2 SYDVKM. For the CDR3, the DNA is TGTGCCAGCAGTTCTCCCGGGACTAGCGGGGGTTCAGATACGCAGTATTTT. This sequence encodes CASSSPGTSGGSDTQYF.

V is TRBV28 and J is TRBJ2-5, with a weak D call TRBD2 (5 bases). Deletions cut 5 bases from V and 7 bases from J, with 23 bases between. This CDR3 has 16 amino acids. The germline gives CDR1 MDHEN, CDR2 SYDVKM. CDR3 protein: CASSPPPGKIGGTQYF. The CDR3 nucleotides read TGTGCCAGCAGTCCCCCCCCTGGAAAAATAGGAGGGACCCAGTACTTC. The full variable domain, completed using reference TRBV28 and TRBJ2-5, is DVKVTQSSRYLVKRTGEKVFLECVQDMDHENMFWYRQDPGLGLRLIYFSYDVKMKEKGDIPEGYSVSREKKERFSLILESASTNQTSMYLCASSPPPGKIGGTQYFGPGTRLLVL.

The chain combines TRBV10-3 with TRBJ2-7; possible D gene TRBD2, 6 bases. Germline CDR1 is ENHRY and CDR2 is SYGVKD. The V and J ends lost 3 bases and 6 bases respectively, with 9 bases between them. The CDR3 is 12 amino acids. CDR3 bases: TGTGCCATCAGTGACGGAGGGGCCGAGCAGTACTTC. Residues: CAISDGGAEQYF.

About this clone: Other DNA sequences in the same sample also yield this CDR3. The rearrangement uses TRBV6-6 and TRBJ2-2, with 8 bases matching TRBD1. Germline loops: CDR1 MNHNY, CDR2 SVGAGI (reference sequence). The CDR3 is made up of 14 amino acids. V lost 6 bases to trimming and J lost 2 bases; unmatched junction nucleotides: 2. The CDR3 protein is CASSRGQNTGELFF. Written as DNA, the CDR3 is TGTGCCAGCAGCAGGGGGCAAAACACCGGGGAGCTGTTTTTT.